The clone carrying this T cell receptor (beta chain) was counted between two and nine times. What it binds is unknown. TCRdb passed the RT-PCR reads through MiXCR, listing each CDR3 protein once. This table has about 190,000 distinct CDR3 sequences, 13% to 15% appearing once. This entry comes from a study of response to subunit inactivated influenza vaccine. General observations from the study: After each seasonal influenza vaccination, few new T cells are recruited, the authors suggested.

V lost 3 bases to trimming and J lost 7 bases, with 18 bases between them. The CDR3 spans 14 residues. Germline V gene lookup returns CDR1 DFQATT and CDR2 SNEGSKA (reference sequence). Source: CD8+ T cells sorted from PBMCs, taken more than 4 days after vaccination. This sequence joins TRBV20-1 and TRBJ1-1; tentative D call: TRBD1 (6 bases). This TCR came from a man between 50 and 59 years old who received an inactivated influenza vaccine. The CDR3 bases are TGCAGTGCTAGTGGAACTGGGGGACATATTGAAGCTTTCTTT. This translates into CSASGTGGHIEAFF.